These T cell receptor beta chains were read from a single sample in a study of blood T cell repertoires in COVID-19. TCRdb's table, derived via immunoSEQ multiplex PCR, lists solely in-frame clones and lacks some. The data show about 190,000 clones, around 89% seen once. The sequencing input was peripheral blood. Source of these receptors: a man aged 45-65 years with acute or convalescent COVID-19. Both conserved end residues are part of each CDR3. A D gene is named only where the DNA matches it firmly. Size tells how often a clone was seen (once, few, many) or the class of an expanded clone, and some rows leave it out.

v_gene	d_gene	j_gene	abundance	CDR3nt	CDR3aa
TRBV5-5	.	TRBJ1-6	.	TGTGCCAGCAGCCCTATGGCTCTGAGAATAATAGCTTCACCCCTCCACTTT	CASSPMALRIIASPLHF
TRBV6-1	.	TRBJ1-3	.	TGTGCCAGCAGTAAAGAGGGGATTGGAAACACCATATATTTT	CASSKEGIGNTIYF
TRBV10-3	.	TRBJ1-6	.	TGTGCCATCACCGATAATTCACCCCTCCACTTT	CAITDNSPLHF
TRBV10-3	.	TRBJ1-6	once	TGTGCCATCAGTGAGGAGGTTGGGTCACCCCTCCACTTT	CAISEEVGSPLHF
TRBV7-9	.	TRBJ1-5	.	TGTGCCAGCAGCAGGGCAACAGGCTCCAATCAGCCCCAGCATTTT	CASSRATGSNQPQHF
TRBV7-3	TRBD1	TRBJ2-7	.	TGTGCCAGCAGCCGGTCCGGGACAGGGGGCGAGAGGTACGAGCAGTACTTC	CASSRSGTGGERYEQYF
TRBV6-5	TRBD1	TRBJ1-1	.	TGTGCCAGCAGTTACTCGGGACAGCGGACGAACACTGAAGCTTTCTTT	CASSYSGQRTNTEAFF
TRBV29-1	.	TRBJ1-1	few	TGCAGCGTCCTATACACTGAAGCTTTCTTT	CSVLYTEAFF
TRBV10-3	TRBD2	TRBJ2-3	.	TGTGCCCAGGCGGGGGGGAGCACAGATACGCAGTATTTT	CAQAGGSTDTQYF
TRBV28	TRBD2	TRBJ2-1	.	TGTGCCAGCACCAAAAGCATGACAACTAGCGGGGTCTACAATGAGCAGTTCTTC	CASTKSMTTSGVYNEQFF
TRBV5-1	.	TRBJ2-5	.	TGCGCCAGCAGCTTGGTGGCCAGGGCACAAGAGACCCAGTACTTC	CASSLVARAQETQYF
TRBV3-1/TRBV3-2	TRBD2	TRBJ2-1	.	TGTGCCAGCAGCCCCTGGGGCAGCGGGACTTACAATGAGCAGTTCTTC	CASSPWGSGTYNEQFF
TRBV19	TRBD1	TRBJ1-6	.	TGTGCCAGTAGATACCTTCAGGGGGATAACTCACCCCTCCACTTT	CASRYLQGDNSPLHF
TRBV4-2	TRBD2	TRBJ2-5	.	TGTGCCAGCAGCCAAGTGGGGGGGGTAGAAGGGACCCAGTACTTC	CASSQVGGVEGTQYF
TRBV7-2	TRBD2	TRBJ2-3	.	TGTGCCAGCAGGCCTAGCGGAGTAAGCACAGATACGCAGTATTTT	CASRPSGVSTDTQYF
TRBV24-1	TRBD1	TRBJ1-5	.	TGTGCCACCAGTGACGCAGGACAGGGGACGGGGCAGCCCCAGCATTTT	CATSDAGQGTGQPQHF
TRBV28	.	TRBJ1-3	.	TGTGCCAGCGGATATGGGGGGACCACCATATATTTT	CASGYGGTTIYF
TRBV6-5	.	TRBJ1-2	.	TGTGCCAGCAGTTACTCGGACAAGACTCTAAACTATGGCTACACCTTC	CASSYSDKTLNYGYTF
TRBV4-1	.	TRBJ1-1	.	TGCGCCAGCAGCCAACCCACAGGGAACACTGAAGCTTTCTTT	CASSQPTGNTEAFF
TRBV30	.	TRBJ2-1	.	TGTGCCTGGAGTGTACAAGCTTTACTAGCCTATGAGCAGTTCTTC	CAWSVQALLAYEQFF
TRBV3-1/TRBV3-2	TRBD2	TRBJ2-2	.	TGTGCCAGCAGCCCTAGCGGGAGATGGCCCGGGGAGCTGTTTTTT	CASSPSGRWPGELFF
TRBV28	.	TRBJ1-1	.	TGTGCCAGCAGTTTGCTACAAGCTTTCTTT	CASSLLQAFF
TRBV9	.	TRBJ1-1	.	TGTGCCAGCAGCCTTGCGCCCGGAGGGACTGAAGCTTTCTTT	CASSLAPGGTEAFF
TRBV6-6	.	TRBJ1-2	.	TGTGCCAGCAGTTACTCGGCGGCGAACTATGGCTACACCTTC	CASSYSAANYGYTF